This TCR beta chain originates from a study of cytomegalovirus exposure and HLA in healthy donors. Study-level findings and limits: There were fewer than 200 TCR beta chains listed as cytomegalovirus-associated.

Sequenced by immunoSEQ multiplex PCR; TCRdb stores in-frame clones only, minus some. This table holds 250,000 to 400,000 clones, roughly 90% found once. J was trimmed by 2 bases and V by 2 bases; bases with no gene match: 1. The CDR3 runs to 14 residues. From germline, CDR1 is KGHSH and CDR2 LQKENI. This clone was detected once. What it binds is unknown. The receptor comes from a man aged 25 to 40 in good health and CMV-seronegative. This chain joins TRBV18 and TRBJ2-7; 9 bases are shared with TRBD1. The specimen sequenced was PBMCs. The CDR3 sequence: CASSPRQGAYEQYF. The CDR3 coding sequence is TGTGCCAGCTCACCAAGACAGGGGGCCTACGAGCAGTACTTC.